The 30 T cell receptor beta chains below come from one sample, sequenced in a study of T cells after yellow fever vaccination. One entry per CDR3 protein results from TCRdb running MiXCR on the 5' RACE reads. The sample lists 500,000 to 700,000 distinct CDR3 sequences, about a fifth occurring once. Sequenced here: PBMCs, sampled 15 days after the yellow fever booster vaccination. The receptors were sampled from a man between 25 and 39 years old who received the YFV17D yellow fever vaccine.

This clonotype was seen only a few times. This chain links TRBV3-1 with TRBJ2-1, with 11 bases matching TRBD2. Germline CDR1 and CDR2: LGHDT and YNNKEL (reference sequence). The CDR3 covers 15 residues. The J segment lost 7 bases and the V segment lost 1 base, leaving 3 bases of the junction unmatched. The CDR3 DNA sequence: TGTGCCAGCAGCCAAGCTAGCGGGAGGACGAATGAGCAGTTCTTC. Encoded protein: CASSQASGRTNEQFF.

This chain links TRBV20-1 with TRBJ2-3; TRBD2 aligns across 9 bases. Germline V CDR1 and CDR2: DFQATT, SNEGSKA (reference sequence). The V segment lost 3 bases and the J segment 7 bases; nucleotides outside the gene matches: 8. This CDR3 contains 14 residues. The CDR3 is CSASGSGSQNTQYF. The DNA of the CDR3 is TGCAGTGCTAGTGGTAGCGGGAGCCAGAATACGCAGTATTTT.

The CDR3 reads CASSLRRQGARYEQYF. The CDR3 coding sequence is TGTGCCAGCAGCTTAAGACGACAGGGGGCTCGCTACGAGCAGTACTTC. The chain recombines TRBV11-2 with TRBJ2-7; 10 bases agree with TRBD1. CDR3 size: 16 residues. In germline, CDR1 is SGHAT, CDR2 FQNNGV. Losses at the gene ends were 2 bases for V and 3 bases for J; bases not matched to a gene: 7.

This clonotype appeared a few times. This chain connects TRBV6-1 to TRBJ2-2; TRBD2 aligns across 14 bases. V lost 5 bases to trimming and J lost 6 bases; unmatched junction nucleotides: 5. The CDR3 contains 16 residues. In germline, CDR1 is MNHNS, CDR2 SASEGT. In DNA form, the CDR3 reads TGTGCCAGCAGTACACCGGGACTAGCGGGAGCCGGGGAGCTGTTTTTT. The encoded protein is CASSTPGLAGAGELFF.

This chain uses TRBV12-3 or TRBV12-4 with TRBJ2-3, with unresolved D. The length of the CDR3 is 15 residues. Trimming removed 2 bases at V and 4 bases at J, with 13 bases between. The CDR3 here is CASSLTILAADTQYF. The CDR3 DNA sequence: TGTGCCAGCAGTTTAACTATTTTAGCAGCAGATACGCAGTATTTT.

Points on this clonotype: An end of the junction differs from the germline gene, which may be a read error. The V gene is TRBV7-7, the J gene TRBJ2-2; 7 nucleotides align to TRBD1. Germline values: CDR1 SSHAT, CDR2 FNYEAQ (reference sequence). CDR3 length equals 14 residues. Here the CDR3 reads CASSVTGPTGELFF. DNA of the CDR3: TGTGCTAGCAGCGTGACAGGGCCGACCGGGGAGCTGTTTTTT.

This clonotype was detected only a few times. The chain couples TRBV10-3 to TRBJ2-3; D gene ambiguous. V lost 0 bases, J lost 0 bases, and 4 bases lay in between. There are 14 residues in the CDR3. The germline V gene encodes CDR1 ENHRY and CDR2 SYGVKD. CDR3 DNA: TGTGCCATCAGTGAGTCCGGTAGCACAGATACGCAGTATTTT. Protein sequence: CAISESGSTDTQYF.

This clonotype was observed at least ten times. This chain joins TRBV28 and TRBJ2-5; no clear D. CDR3 length: 12 amino acids. Per germline, CDR1 MDHEN and CDR2 SYDVKM. The ends were cut back, 7 bases at V and 4 bases at J, with 10 bases in the middle. CDR3 amino acids: CASTEPGETQYF. CDR3 nucleotides: TGTGCCAGCACCGAACCCGGAGAGACCCAGTACTTC.

This chain joins TRBV28 and TRBJ1-5; TRBD1 matches at 7 bases. Germline V CDR1 and CDR2: MDHEN, SYDVKM. The CDR3 has 16 residues. V dropped 4 bases and J dropped 12; count of bases not matched to a gene: 18. The CDR3 nucleotides are TGTGCCAGCAGTTCGGACAGGCACGGGCCCCCAATGTTCCAGCATTTT. It encodes CASSSDRHGPPMFQHF.

The rearrangement uses TRBV7-2 and TRBJ1-1; 7 bases line up with TRBD1. CDR1 and CDR2 from the germline V gene are SGHTA and FQGNSA. The CDR3 contains 14 residues. Unmatched junction bases numbered 4, after V lost 1 base and J lost 5 bases. CDR3: CASSLVQGRTEAFF. The CDR3 DNA reads as TGTGCCAGCAGCTTAGTACAGGGGAGAACTGAAGCTTTCTTT.

This clonotype has a handful of counts. CDR3: CSVQREPRIQYF. CDR3 nucleotides: TGCAGTGTTCAAAGGGAACCTAGAATTCAGTACTTC. The chain is built from TRBV20-1 and TRBJ2-4; no clear D gene. The ends were cut back, 7 bases at V and 10 bases at J, with 17 bases in the middle. Per the germline V gene, CDR1 is DFQATT and CDR2 is SNEGSKA (reference sequence). CDR3 size: 12 residues.

V and J are TRBV20-1 and TRBJ1-1; D uncertain. V gave up 5 bases and J gave up 7 bases, with 11 bases separating them. CDR1 is DFQATT, CDR2 SNEGSKA, per germline (reference sequence). The CDR3 extends over 11 amino acids. CDR3 in DNA: TGCAGTGCTCGACGGCCATATGAAGCTTTCTTT. It translates to CSARRPYEAFF.

This clonotype was detected ten times or more. The rearrangement links TRBV15 to TRBJ2-7; either TRBD1 or TRBD2 may fit D (5 bases each). CDR1 is LNHNV, CDR2 YYDKDF, per germline (reference sequence). V gave up 1 base and J gave up 2 bases, with 12 bases separating them. This CDR3 has 15 residues. Here the CDR3 DNA reads TGTGCCACCAGCAGAGTCGGGATGGGGCCCTACGAGCAGTACTTC. Its protein is CATSRVGMGPYEQYF.

The chain couples TRBV29-1 to TRBJ1-2; TRBD1 matches at 7 bases. Germline CDR1 and CDR2: SQVTM and ANQGSEA. The CDR3 extends over 13 amino acids. The junction had 8 bases not matched to a gene; V was cut back by 7 bases and J by 3 bases. The CDR3: CSARGQGDYGYTF. The CDR3 DNA reads as TGCAGCGCAAGGGGGCAGGGAGACTATGGCTACACCTTC.

This clonotype was counted only a few times. The chain carries TRBV27 and TRBJ2-4, with D hard to call. The CDR3 runs to 16 residues. In germline, CDR1 is MNHEY, CDR2 SMNVEV (reference sequence). Trimming took off 2 bases at V and 1 base at J, with 12 bases between the two ends. The CDR3 DNA is TGTGCCAGCAGTTTAGAAGGGTATCAGGCCAAAAACATTCAGTACTTC. Translated, it gives CASSLEGYQAKNIQYF.

This clonotype was recorded a few times. V is TRBV28 and J is TRBJ2-2; 10 bases are shared with TRBD2. With V trimmed by 2 bases and J by 1 base, 4 bases remained unmatched. Germline CDR1 MDHEN, CDR2 SYDVKM. CDR3 length equals 17 residues. CDR3 region: CASSLRTSGLNTGELFF. In DNA, the CDR3 is TGTGCCAGCAGTTTACGGACTAGCGGCCTGAACACCGGGGAGCTGTTTTTT.

A few counts support this clonotype. The genes are TRBV10-2 and TRBJ2-3; the D gene is possibly TRBD1 (6 bases). The CDR3 is 15 residues long. Trimming cost V 8 bases and J 5 bases, with 20 bases left between them. Germline lookup yields CDR1 WSHSY and CDR2 SAAADI. CDR3 in amino acids: CASPSGRGFGDTQYF. CDR3 coding DNA: TGCGCCAGCCCTTCAGGAAGGGGGTTTGGAGATACGCAGTATTTT.

The J gene is TRBJ2-7, the V gene TRBV5-5; 10 nucleotides align to TRBD2. Per the germline V gene, CDR1 is SGHKS and CDR2 is YYEKEE (reference sequence). With V trimmed by 2 bases and J by 6 bases, 5 bases remained unmatched. The CDR3 runs to 14 residues. The CDR3 DNA sequence: TGTGCCAGCAGCTTTGGTTGGACTAGCGGCGAGCAGTACTTC. Its protein is CASSFGWTSGEQYF. The full variable domain, rest sourced from reference TRBV5-5 and TRBJ2-7, is DAGVTQSPTHLIKTRGQQVTLRCSPISGHKSVSWYQQVLGQGPQFIFQYYEKEERGRGNFPDRFSARQFPNYSSELNVNALLLGDSALYLCASSFGWTSGEQYFGPGTRLTVT.

This rearrangement joins TRBV3-1 to TRBJ2-7, with no clear D. V gave up 6 bases and J gave up 3 bases, with 9 bases separating them. Germline assignment: CDR1 LGHDT and CDR2 YNNKEL (reference sequence). The CDR3 is 12 residues long. The CDR3, as DNA: TGTGCCAGCAGTCTACACTTCTACGAGCAGTACTTC. Translated, it gives CASSLHFYEQYF.

This clonotype was detected a few times. The CDR3 coding sequence is TGCAGTGCTAGAGCGGGAGGGGGGGAAAAACTGTTTTTT. Its protein is CSARAGGGEKLFF. The V and J genes are TRBV20-1 and TRBJ1-4, with D possibly TRBD1 on 6 matching bases. V lost 1 base to trimming and J lost 8 bases, with 11 bases between them. The CDR3 runs to 13 residues. CDR1 is DFQATT and CDR2 is SNEGSKA in the germline V gene (reference sequence).

The chain has TRBV19 and TRBJ2-1; D not certain. CDR1 is LNHDA, CDR2 SQIVND, per germline (reference sequence). The germline V and J ends were trimmed by 3 bases and 0 bases, with 3 bases remaining between them. The CDR3 consists of 13 residues. This chain's CDR3 is CASSITSYNEQFF. DNA for the CDR3: TGTGCCAGTAGTATTACCTCCTACAATGAGCAGTTCTTC.

The chain is built from TRBV29-1 and TRBJ2-5; unclear D gene. Germline loops: CDR1 SQVTM, CDR2 ANQGSEA. V gave up 4 bases and J gave up 1 base, with 7 bases separating them. The CDR3 extends over 12 amino acids. CDR3 sequence reads: CSVAGLQETQYF. As DNA, the CDR3 is TGCAGCGTTGCGGGTCTCCAAGAGACCCAGTACTTC. Filled out from reference TRBV29-1 and TRBJ2-5, the complete variable domain reads SAVISQKPSRDICQRGTSLTIQCQVDSQVTMMFWYRQQPGQSLTLIATANQGSEATYESGFVIDKFPISRPNLTFSTLTVSNMSPEDSSIYLCSVAGLQETQYFGPGTRLLVL.

The genes are TRBV7-2 and TRBJ2-7; TRBD2 matches 7 bases. Germline values: CDR1 SGHTA, CDR2 FQGNSA. J lost 0 bases, V lost 0 bases, and 2 bases had no gene match. This CDR3 is 15 amino acids long. The CDR3 region has the DNA TGTGCCAGCAGCTTAGCTAGCGGGCCCTCCTACGAGCAGTACTTC. Protein sequence: CASSLASGPSYEQYF.

The chain is built from TRBV2 and TRBJ2-1; 8 positions match TRBD1. V shed 4 bases, J shed 5 bases, and the junction held 13 bases outside the gene matches. Germline values: CDR1 SNHLY, CDR2 FYNNEI. This CDR3 is built from 17 residues. CDR3 loop: CASSGLGDRGWDNEQFF. The CDR3 coding sequence is TGTGCCAGCAGTGGATTAGGCGACAGGGGTTGGGACAATGAGCAGTTCTTC.

This clonotype showed up just a few times. V gene TRBV18 combines with J gene TRBJ2-7, with a weak D call TRBD2 (6 bases). The CDR3 consists of 15 residues. The germline V and J ends were trimmed by 4 bases and 1 base, with 14 bases remaining between them. Germline V CDR1 and CDR2: KGHSH, LQKENI. CDR3 bases: TGTGCCAGCTCACTAGGGACTTTCTCATCCTACGAGCAGTACTTC. Protein: CASSLGTFSSYEQYF.

The DNA for the CDR3 is TGTGCCAGCAATCCCGGGCTTAATGAAAAACTGTTTTTT. It encodes CASNPGLNEKLFF. The V and J genes are TRBV9 and TRBJ1-4; D gene ambiguous. Trimming took off 6 bases at V and 4 bases at J, with 10 bases between the two ends. The CDR3 contains 13 residues. Germline CDR1 SGDLS, CDR2 YYNGEE.

The V gene is TRBV7-3, the J gene TRBJ2-1, with D uncertain. CDR1 is SGHTA and CDR2 is FQGTGA in the germline V gene. CDR3 length: 13 amino acids. Trimming took 0 bases from V and 9 from J, leaving 9 bases between them. Written as DNA, the CDR3 is TGTGCCAGCAGCTTAACGGGTCGAGGTGAGCAGTTCTTC. Amino acids: CASSLTGRGEQFF.

This clonotype was seen many times. V and J are TRBV6-2 or TRBV6-3 and TRBJ2-4, with TRBD2 as a possible D gene (5 bases). Trimming removed 7 bases from V and 6 bases from J, with 16 bases in between. The CDR3 has 14 residues. Germline V gene data show CDR1 as MNHEY and CDR2 as SVGEGT. The CDR3, as DNA: TGTGCCAGCAACAAAGACGGGAAACGAAACATTCAGTACTTC. Encoded protein: CASNKDGKRNIQYF.

This chain links TRBV18 with TRBJ1-1, with D perhaps TRBD1 (6 bases). Germline CDR1 is KGHSH and CDR2 is LQKENI. The CDR3 covers 15 residues. V was clipped by 3 bases and J by 0 bases, with 11 bases between them. In nucleotides, the CDR3 is TGTGCCAGCTCACCGAAACAGGGATTGAACACTGAAGCTTTCTTT. Translating it yields CASSPKQGLNTEAFF.

J is TRBJ2-3 and V is TRBV10-3; 9 bases are a match to TRBD1. The CDR3 extends over 14 amino acids. V shed 4 bases, J shed 3 bases, and the junction held 2 bases outside the gene matches. In germline, CDR1 is ENHRY, CDR2 SYGVKD. CDR3 sequence (DNA): TGTGCCATCAGTGCGGACAGGGGAACAGATACGCAGTATTTT. Amino acids: CAISADRGTDTQYF.